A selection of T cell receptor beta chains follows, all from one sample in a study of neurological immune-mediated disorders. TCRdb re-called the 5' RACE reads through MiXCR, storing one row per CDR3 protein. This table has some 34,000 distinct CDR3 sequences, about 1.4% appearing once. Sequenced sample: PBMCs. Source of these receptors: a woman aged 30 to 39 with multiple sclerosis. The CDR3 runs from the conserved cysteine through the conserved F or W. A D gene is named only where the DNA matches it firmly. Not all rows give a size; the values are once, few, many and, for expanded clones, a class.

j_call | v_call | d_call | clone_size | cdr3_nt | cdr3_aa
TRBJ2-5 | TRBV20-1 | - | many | TGCAGTGCTAGAGATCGGCGGACGGAAGTCGGGACCCAGTACTTC | CSARDRRTEVGTQYF
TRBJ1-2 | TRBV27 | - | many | TGTGCCAGCAGGCCGACGGGGAACTATGGCTACACCTTC | CASRPTGNYGYTF
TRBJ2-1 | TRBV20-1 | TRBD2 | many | TGCAGTGCTATCGGGACTAGCGGGGGGGTCTCCTACAATGAGCAGTTCTTC | CSAIGTSGGVSYNEQFF
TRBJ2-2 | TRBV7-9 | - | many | TGTGCCAGCACCCCAGCTTCAGACCATACCACCGGGGAGCTGTTTTTT | CASTPASDHTTGELFF
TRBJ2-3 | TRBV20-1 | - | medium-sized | TGCAGTGCTCCTCTAACGGTGGCAGATACGCAGTATTTT | CSAPLTVADTQYF
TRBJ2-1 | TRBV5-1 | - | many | TGCGCCAGCAGCTTGGAGGACCGCTCCTACAATGAGCAGTTCTTC | CASSLEDRSYNEQFF
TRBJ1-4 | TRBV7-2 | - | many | TGTGCCAGCAGCTTAGGGCCGGCAGGGGCGGAAAAACTGTTTTTT | CASSLGPAGAEKLFF
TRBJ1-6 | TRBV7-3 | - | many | TGTGCCAGCAGCCAGACAGAGAATTCACCCCTCCACTTT | CASSQTENSPLHF
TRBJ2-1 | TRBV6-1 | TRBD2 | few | TGTGCCAGCAGTAGTAGGACTAGCGGGGGGGCTAGAAGAAATGAGCAGTTCTTC | CASSSRTSGGARRNEQFF
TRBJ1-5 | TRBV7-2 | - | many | TGTGCCAGCAGCCGGACCATATCGCAGCCCCAGCATTTT | CASSRTISQPQHF
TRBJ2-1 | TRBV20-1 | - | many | TGCAGTGCTAGACTTACAGGGCTTCCCTACAATGAGCAGTTCTTC | CSARLTGLPYNEQFF
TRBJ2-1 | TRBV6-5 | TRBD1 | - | TGTGCCAGCAGGTCCCCGGGACAGGGGAGCAATGAGCAGTTCTTC | CASRSPGQGSNEQFF
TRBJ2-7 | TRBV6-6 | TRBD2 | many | TGTGCCAGCAGGGACCCGGGGGGCTCCTACGAGCAGTACTTC | CASRDPGGSYEQYF
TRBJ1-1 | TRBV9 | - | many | TGTGCCAGCAGCGTTGTGGGGGGAATGACTGAAGCTTTCTTT | CASSVVGGMTEAFF
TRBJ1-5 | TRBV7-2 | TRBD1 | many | TGTGCCAGCGCGACAGGGGCGAACAATCAGCCCCAGCATTTT | CASATGANNQPQHF
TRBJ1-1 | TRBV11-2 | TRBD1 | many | TGTGCCAGCACCAAGTCTCCGGGACAGGAAGCTTTCTTT | CASTKSPGQEAFF
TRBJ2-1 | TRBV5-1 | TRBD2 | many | TGCGCCAGCAGCTTGGCCGGAGCGGGGACCTACAATGAGCAGTTCTTC | CASSLAGAGTYNEQFF
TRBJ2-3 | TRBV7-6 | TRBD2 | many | TGTGCCAGCAGCTTAGGGACTAGCGGGGACACAGATACGCAGTATTTT | CASSLGTSGDTDTQYF
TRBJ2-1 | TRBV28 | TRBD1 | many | TGTGCCAGCAGTTTCCCCCGGGACAGCAATGAGCAGTTCTTC | CASSFPRDSNEQFF
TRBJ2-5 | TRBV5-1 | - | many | TGCGCCAGCAGCTTGGAGGGCAGGGAAATCGAGACCCAGTACTTC | CASSLEGREIETQYF
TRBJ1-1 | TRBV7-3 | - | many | TGTGCCAGCAGCTTAAATCGGGGAACAGGGGAAGCTTTCTTT | CASSLNRGTGEAFF
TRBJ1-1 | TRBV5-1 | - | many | TGCGCCAGCAGCTTGTTGGTCCACCTGAACACTGAAGCTTTCTTT | CASSLLVHLNTEAFF
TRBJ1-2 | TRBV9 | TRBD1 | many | TGTGCCAGCAGCGTAGCAATGGAGGGGGCCGGAGGCTACACCTTC | CASSVAMEGAGGYTF
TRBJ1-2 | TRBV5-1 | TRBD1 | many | TGCGCCAGCAGCTTGGTGGGACAGGGATCCTCCTATGGCTACACCTTC | CASSLVGQGSSYGYTF
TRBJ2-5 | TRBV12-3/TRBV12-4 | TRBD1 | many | TGTGCCAGCAGCCCGACAGGGGGCCTGCAAGAGACCCAGTACTTC | CASSPTGGLQETQYF
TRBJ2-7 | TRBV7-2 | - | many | TGTGCCAGCAGCCGCCGGACCTACGAGCAGTACTTC | CASSRRTYEQYF
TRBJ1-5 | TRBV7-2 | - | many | TGTGCCAGCAGCGAAGGGGGAGGGTACCAGCCCCAGCATTTT | CASSEGGGYQPQHF
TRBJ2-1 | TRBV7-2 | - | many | TGTGCCAGCAGCTTATGGGTGAATGAGCAGTTCTTC | CASSLWVNEQFF
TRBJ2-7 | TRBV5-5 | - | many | TGTGCCAGCAGCCCGAGTCAGGGCCTCTCCTACGAGCAGTACTTC | CASSPSQGLSYEQYF
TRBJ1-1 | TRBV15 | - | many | TGTGCCACCAGCAGAGATCGGGGGTCCTTTGAAGCTTTCTTT | CATSRDRGSFEAFF
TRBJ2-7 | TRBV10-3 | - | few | TGTGCCATCAGGGACCGGGACGGTCCCTACGAGCAGTACTTC | CAIRDRDGPYEQYF
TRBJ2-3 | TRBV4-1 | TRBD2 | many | TGCGCCAGCAGCCAAGAAGCGGGGGGCGTGGACGTGGATACGCAGTATTTT | CASSQEAGGVDVDTQYF
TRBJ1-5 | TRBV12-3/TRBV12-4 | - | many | TGTGCCAGCAGTTTTCGGCGGGGGAGCAATCAGCCCCAGCATTTT | CASSFRRGSNQPQHF
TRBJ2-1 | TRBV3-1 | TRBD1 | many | TGTGCCAGCAGCCCTGGACAGGGTCTGTCCAATGAGCAGTTCTTC | CASSPGQGLSNEQFF
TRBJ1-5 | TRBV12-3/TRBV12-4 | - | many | TGTGCCAGCACCTTAGGGGGGGCTCCCAATCAGCCCCAGCATTTT | CASTLGGAPNQPQHF
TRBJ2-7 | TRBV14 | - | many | TGTGCCAGCAGCCAAGGAGGATCCGAGCAGTACTTC | CASSQGGSEQYF
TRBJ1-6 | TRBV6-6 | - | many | TGTGCCAGCAGCCACTCCTATAATTCACCCCTCCACTTT | CASSHSYNSPLHF
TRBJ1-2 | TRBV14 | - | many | TGTGCCAGCAGCCAAAGGTCCTATGGCTACACCTTC | CASSQRSYGYTF
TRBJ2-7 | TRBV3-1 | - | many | TGTGCCAGCAGCCTCAGCAGGTCCTACGAGCAGTACTTC | CASSLSRSYEQYF
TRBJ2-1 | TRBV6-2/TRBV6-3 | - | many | TGTGCCAGCAGTTACGGGGGCTCCTACAATGAGCAGTTCTTC | CASSYGGSYNEQFF
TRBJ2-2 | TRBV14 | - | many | TGTGCCAGCAGCCTTCAGGGATACGGGGAGCTGTTTTTT | CASSLQGYGELFF
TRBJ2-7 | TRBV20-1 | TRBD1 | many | TGCAGTGCAAAGACAGGGGCCTACGAGCAGTACTTC | CSAKTGAYEQYF
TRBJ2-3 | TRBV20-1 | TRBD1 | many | TGCAGAGTACCGGGACAGAGCACAGATACGCAGTATTTT | CRVPGQSTDTQYF
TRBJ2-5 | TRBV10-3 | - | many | TGTGCCATCAGTGTAGGACAGACGGAGACCCAGTACTTC | CAISVGQTETQYF
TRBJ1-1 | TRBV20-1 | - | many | TGCAGTGCTAGGTCCGGGAGCACTGAAGCTTTCTTT | CSARSGSTEAFF
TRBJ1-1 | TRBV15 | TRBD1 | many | TGTGCCACCAGCAGATGGGACAGGGATCCAGCTTTCTTT | CATSRWDRDPAFF
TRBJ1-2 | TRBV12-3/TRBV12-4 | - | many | TGTGCCAGCAAATTAACCACCGCTAACTATGGCTACACCTTC | CASKLTTANYGYTF
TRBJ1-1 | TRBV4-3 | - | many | TGCGCCAGCAGCCAAACAATGAACACTGAAGCTTTCTTT | CASSQTMNTEAFF
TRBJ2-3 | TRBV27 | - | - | TGTGCCAGCAGAAGGGGGGCTCACACAGATACGCAGTATTTT | CASRRGAHTDTQYF
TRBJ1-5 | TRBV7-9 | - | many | TGTGCCAGCAGCTTAGAAGTGCAGGGACAGCCCCAGCATTTT | CASSLEVQGQPQHF
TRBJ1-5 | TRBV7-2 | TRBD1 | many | TGTGCCAGCAGCTTAGCGGGGACAGGGACCAATCAGCCCCAGCATTTT | CASSLAGTGTNQPQHF
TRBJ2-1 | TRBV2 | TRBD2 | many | TGTGCCAGCGGACTAGCGGGGGGGATCAATGAGCAGTTCTTC | CASGLAGGINEQFF
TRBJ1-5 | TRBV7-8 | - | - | TGTGCCAGCAGCTTAGTCCGCTCCCCAGGGCAGCCCCAGCATTTT | CASSLVRSPGQPQHF
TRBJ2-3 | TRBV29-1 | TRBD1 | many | TGCAGCTCGGGACAGGGGAACACAGATACGCAGTATTTT | CSSGQGNTDTQYF
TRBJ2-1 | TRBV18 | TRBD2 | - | TGTGCCAGCTCCGGGACTAGCGGTTACAATGAGCAGTTCTTC | CASSGTSGYNEQFF
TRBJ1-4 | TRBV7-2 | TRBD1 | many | TGTGCCAGCGGATCGACAGGGGGTGAAAAACTGTTTTTT | CASGSTGGEKLFF
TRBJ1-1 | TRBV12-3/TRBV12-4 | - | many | TGTGCCAGCAGCCCGGGAGGGTACACTGAAGCTTTCTTT | CASSPGGYTEAFF
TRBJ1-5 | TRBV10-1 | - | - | TGCGCCAGCAAGGGGCGGCGCCAGCCCCAGCATTTT | CASKGRRQPQHF